This paragraph covers one T cell receptor beta chain sequence. This sample is part of a study of control samples from healthy donors and cancer patients. Trimming took 2 bases from V and 2 from J, leaving 9 bases between them. Germline CDR1 MNHEY, CDR2 SVGAGI. CDR3 length: 14 residues. Only in-frame clones appear in the TCRdb table, and some are missing; sequencing was by immunoSEQ multiplex PCR. The sample shows under 140,000 clones, more than 75% of them seen only once. The V and J genes are TRBV6-5 and TRBJ1-1; TRBD1 might be the D (6 bases). The receptor was isolated from a woman aged 60-75 years with lung cancer. The specimen was PBMCs. The CDR3 sequence is CASSYPDSNTEAFF. CDR3 coding DNA: TGTGCCAGCAGTTACCCGGACAGCAACACTGAAGCTTTCTTT.